This T cell receptor (beta chain) was identified during a study of cytomegalovirus exposure and HLA in healthy donors. PCR was performed using 60 Vbeta and 13 Jbeta primers. Some clones are missing from TCRdb's copy, which holds only in-frame ones; the method was immunoSEQ multiplex PCR. In the table there are about 59,000 clones, roughly four fifths of which are singletons. The TCR was taken from a man aged 35 to 55 in good health and CMV-seronegative. Sample: PBMCs.

This CDR3 is CASSFRRESHQPQHF. CDR3 nucleotide sequence: TGTGCCAGCAGTTTTAGGAGGGAGAGCCATCAGCCCCAGCATTTT. The chain employs TRBV28 and TRBJ1-5; D unclear. Trimming pared 3 bases from V and 5 bases from J, leaving 14 bases between. The CDR3 contains 15 residues. CDR1 and CDR2 (germline): MDHEN, SYDVKM.